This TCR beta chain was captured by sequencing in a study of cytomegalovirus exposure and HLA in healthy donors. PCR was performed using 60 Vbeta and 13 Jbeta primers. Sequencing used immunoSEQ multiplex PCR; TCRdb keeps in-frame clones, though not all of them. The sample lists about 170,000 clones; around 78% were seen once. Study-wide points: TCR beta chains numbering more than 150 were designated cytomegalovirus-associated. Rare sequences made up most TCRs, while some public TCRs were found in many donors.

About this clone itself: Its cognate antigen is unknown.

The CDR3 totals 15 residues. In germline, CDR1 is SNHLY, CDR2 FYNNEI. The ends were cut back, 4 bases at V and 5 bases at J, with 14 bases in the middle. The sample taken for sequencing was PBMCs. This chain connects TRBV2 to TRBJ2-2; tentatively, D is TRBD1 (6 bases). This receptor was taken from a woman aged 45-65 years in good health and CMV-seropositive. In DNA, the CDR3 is TGTGCCAGCAGTGCACAAACAGGGAAAACCGGGGAGCTGTTTTTT. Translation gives CASSAQTGKTGELFF.